Listed here are 22 T cell receptor beta chains from one sample, sequenced in a study of neurological immune-mediated disorders. TCRdb redid the calling of the 5' RACE reads with MiXCR, one entry per CDR3 protein. The sample lists under 90,000 distinct CDR3 sequences, approximately 3.5% occurring once. Material for sequencing was PBMCs. Every receptor here comes from a woman between 50 and 59 years old with multiple sclerosis.

Ten or more counts support this clonotype. This CDR3 reads CAPGVNQPQHF. The CDR3 DNA is TGTGCCCCAGGGGTGAATCAGCCCCAGCATTTT. The rearrangement uses TRBV5-5 and TRBJ1-5; perhaps TRBD1 as D (6 bases). Trimming shortened V by 10 bases and J by 4 bases, and 9 bases separated the two germline ends. The CDR3 has 11 amino acids. The germline V gene has CDR1 SGHKS and CDR2 YYEKEE (reference sequence).

This clonotype was picked up many times. The CDR3 DNA is TGCGCCAGCAGTAGCCCCGGTACGGATCTCTCTGGGGCCAACGTCCTGACTTTC. This codes for CASSSPGTDLSGANVLTF. The chain recombines TRBV5-1 with TRBJ2-6; D gene ambiguous. The V gene lost 5 bases and the J gene lost 0 bases, with 18 bases spanning the gap. The germline V gene encodes CDR1 SGHRS and CDR2 YFSETQ. The CDR3 has 18 residues.

In its sample, this clonotype was seen many times. The V call is TRBV5-1, the J call TRBJ2-2; D possibly uses TRBD1 or TRBD2 (5 bases each). V was trimmed by 3 bases and J by 3 bases, leaving 21 bases between them. This CDR3 has 18 residues. Per germline, CDR1 SGHRS and CDR2 YFSETQ. The CDR3 bases are TGCGCCAGCAGCTCGCTTCCTGGGGGAGTTGCGGACACCGGGGAGCTGTTTTTT. Its protein product is CASSSLPGGVADTGELFF.

The sample holds many counts of this clonotype. This chain connects TRBV5-5 to TRBJ2-1; the D is unclear. Germline V gene lookup returns CDR1 SGHKS and CDR2 YYEKEE (reference sequence). Trimming removed 2 bases at V and 0 bases at J, with 9 bases between. The CDR3 runs to 15 residues. CDR3 bases: TGTGCCAGCAGCTTTAGGGTTAGCTCCTACAATGAGCAGTTCTTC. Protein sequence: CASSFRVSSYNEQFF. Full variable domain (missing parts from reference TRBV5-5 and TRBJ2-1): DAGVTQSPTHLIKTRGQQVTLRCSPISGHKSVSWYQQVLGQGPQFIFQYYEKEERGRGNFPDRFSARQFPNYSSELNVNALLLGDSALYLCASSFRVSSYNEQFFGPGTRLTVL.

This clonotype was observed at least ten times. The CDR3: CASSSPGQGLDGYTF. The CDR3 nucleotides read TGTGCCAGCAGTTCGCCGGGACAGGGACTCGATGGCTACACCTTC. This rearrangement joins TRBV27 to TRBJ1-2; TRBD1 aligns across 9 bases. Germline CDR1 and CDR2: MNHEY and SMNVEV (reference sequence). The CDR3 sequence is 15 residues long. The ends lost 4 bases at V and 6 bases at J; junction bases unmatched: 9.

This clonotype was seen at least ten times. The chain has TRBV7-9 and TRBJ1-5; D gene uncertain. V was trimmed by 1 base and J by 4 bases, leaving 8 bases between them. The CDR3 totals 14 residues. The V gene's germline CDR1 is SEHNR and CDR2 FQNEAQ (reference sequence). The CDR3 loop reads CASSLDSGNQPQHF. The CDR3, as DNA: TGTGCCAGCAGCTTAGACTCAGGTAATCAGCCCCAGCATTTT.

This clonotype was counted at least ten times. This chain joins TRBV3-1 and TRBJ1-2, with D unclear. Germline V gene data show CDR1 as LGHDT and CDR2 as YNNKEL (reference sequence). The V gene lost 0 bases and the J gene lost 2 bases, with 7 bases spanning the gap. The length of the CDR3 is 14 residues. CDR3 bases: TGTGCCAGCAGCCAAGAAGGCAGAAACTATGGCTACACCTTC. Encoded protein: CASSQEGRNYGYTF.

In its sample, this clonotype was seen many times. The chain combines TRBV14 with TRBJ1-1; no reliable D call. This CDR3 has 13 residues. In germline, CDR1 is SGHDN, CDR2 FVKESK. The V end was cut by 5 bases, the J end by 5 bases, with 12 bases between. Written as DNA, the CDR3 is TGTGCCAGCAGCTCGGCCACCGGTACTGAAGCTTTCTTT. The encoded protein is CASSSATGTEAFF.

In its sample, this clonotype was seen many times. The chain joins TRBV18 to TRBJ1-1; D call uncertain. The CDR3 runs to 14 residues. The V end was cut by 5 bases, the J end by 8 bases, with 18 bases between. Germline V gene sequence: CDR1 KGHSH, CDR2 LQKENI. CDR3 sequence (DNA): TGTGCCAGCTCATCATCCATCCGGGCCGAGGAAGCTTTCTTT. This gives the protein CASSSSIRAEEAFF.

This clonotype was counted at least ten times. This chain connects TRBV7-2 to TRBJ1-2; 8 bases are shared with TRBD1. This CDR3 has 16 residues. The ends lost 4 bases at V and 0 bases at J; junction bases unmatched: 7. Germline values: CDR1 SGHTA, CDR2 FQGNSA. The CDR3: CASSSQTGGANYGYTF. CDR3 coding DNA: TGTGCCAGCAGCTCGCAAACAGGGGGGGCTAACTATGGCTACACCTTC.

This clonotype was seen ten or more times. This chain connects TRBV20-1 to TRBJ1-2; TRBD1 matches at 9 bases. Germline V gene data show CDR1 as DFQATT and CDR2 as SNEGSKA (reference sequence). The CDR3 covers 15 residues. Trimming at V came to 5 bases and at J to 4 bases, leaving 11 bases not matched to a gene. For the CDR3, the DNA is TGCAGTGCTCCGGGACAGGGACTATATGGCTATGGCTACACCTTC. It is translated as CSAPGQGLYGYGYTF.

With respect to this clonotype: A much larger clone sits a single nucleotide away, making a read error possible. The chain carries TRBV3-1 and TRBJ2-5; TRBD2 matches 9 bases. Germline loops: CDR1 LGHDT, CDR2 YNNKEL (reference sequence). V gave up 3 bases and J gave up 2 bases; unmatched junction bases: 7. This CDR3 is 16 amino acids long. CDR3 sequence (DNA): TGTGCCAGCAGCCACATTCTCCTAGCGGGGCAAGAGACCCAGTACTTC. Translated: CASSHILLAGQETQYF.

This clonotype was seen many times. The chain has TRBV7-9 and TRBJ2-1, with 7 nucleotides matching TRBD2. Germline lookup yields CDR1 SEHNR and CDR2 FQNEAQ (reference sequence). The CDR3 spans 16 residues. V lost 5 bases and J lost 0; bases outside the gene matches: 7. CDR3 residues: CASSPWEGPSYNEQFF. Written as DNA, the CDR3 is TGTGCCAGCAGCCCCTGGGAGGGGCCCTCCTACAATGAGCAGTTCTTC.

Only a few counts were recorded for this clonotype. The chain has TRBV12-3 or TRBV12-4 and TRBJ2-3; D possibly corresponds to TRBD1 (6 bases). V dropped 4 bases and J dropped 4 bases, with 9 bases sitting between them. The CDR3 sequence is 13 residues long. The CDR3 DNA is TGTGCCAGCAGTTCCGGACAGTCAGATACGCAGTATTTT. It yields the protein CASSSGQSDTQYF.

This clonotype was seen at least ten times. The chain carries TRBV5-1 and TRBJ2-3, with D possibly TRBD1 on 6 matching bases. The CDR3 length is 13 residues. Germline values: CDR1 SGHRS, CDR2 YFSETQ. Trimming shortened V by 4 bases and J by 5 bases, and 11 bases separated the two germline ends. In DNA, the CDR3 is TGCGCCAGCAGCCTGGACAGTGGAGATACGCAGTATTTT. Translating it yields CASSLDSGDTQYF.

This clonotype was recorded many times. The V call is TRBV15, the J call TRBJ1-4; D not resolved. V dropped 5 bases and J dropped 5 bases, with 9 bases sitting between them. CDR3 length equals 13 residues. Germline V gives CDR1 LNHNV, CDR2 YYDKDF (reference sequence). The CDR3 reads CATSLRRNEKLFF. The DNA for the CDR3 is TGTGCCACCAGCTTAAGGAGAAATGAAAAACTGTTTTTT. Supplemented by reference TRBV15 and TRBJ1-4, the full variable domain reads DAMVIQNPRYQVTQFGKPVTLSCSQTLNHNVMYWYQQKSSQAPKLLFHYYDKDFNNEADTPDNFQSRRPNTSFCFLDIRSPGLGDTAMYLCATSLRRNEKLFFGSGTQLSVL.

This clonotype was picked up many times. The chain couples TRBV9 to TRBJ1-1; D ambiguous. Trimming stripped 1 base from V and 2 bases from J, with 9 bases between. CDR1 and CDR2 (germline): SGDLS, YYNGEE. This CDR3 spans 14 amino acids. In DNA, the CDR3 is TGTGCCAGCAGCGTATCTATCGGAAACACTGAAGCTTTCTTT. This sequence encodes CASSVSIGNTEAFF. Drawing the rest from reference TRBV9 and TRBJ1-1, the complete variable domain is DSGVTQTPKHLITATGQRVTLRCSPRSGDLSVYWYQQSLDQGLQFLIQYYNGEERAKGNILERFSAQQFPDLHSELNLSSLELGDSALYFCASSVSIGNTEAFFGQGTRLTVV.

The rearrangement joins TRBV12-2 to TRBJ2-1; TRBD2 is the table's D call and was not checked against the DNA. TRBV12-2 is termed a pseudogene. This CDR3 has 20 residues. Written as DNA, the CDR3 is TGTGCAAGTCGCTTAGCGGGGACTAGCGGGGGGGGACAAAGGGGGGATGAGCAGTTCTTC. Translating it yields CASRLAGTSGGGQRGDEQFF.

This clonotype came up many times. The chain recombines TRBV7-2 with TRBJ1-1, with 8 bases lining up with TRBD1. With 5 bases clipped from V and 6 bases from J, the junction kept 8 bases outside the gene matches. Germline assignment: CDR1 SGHTA and CDR2 FQGNSA. The CDR3 runs to 14 residues. This CDR3 is CASSRWTGSPEAFF. The DNA of the CDR3 is TGTGCCAGCAGCCGGTGGACAGGGAGCCCTGAAGCTTTCTTT.

In this sample, this clonotype turned up many times. This chain joins TRBV9 and TRBJ2-6; possible D gene TRBD1, 5 bases. The V end was cut by 4 bases, the J end by 1 base, with 12 bases between. The CDR3 loop spans 16 amino acids. Germline lookup yields CDR1 SGDLS and CDR2 YYNGEE. In DNA, the CDR3 is TGTGCCAGCAGCCTCTTAGGGGCATCTGGGGCCAACGTCCTGACTTTC. Translating it yields CASSLLGASGANVLTF. Combining the CDR3 with reference TRBV9 and TRBJ2-6 gives the whole variable domain DSGVTQTPKHLITATGQRVTLRCSPRSGDLSVYWYQQSLDQGLQFLIQYYNGEERAKGNILERFSAQQFPDLHSELNLSSLELGDSALYFCASSLLGASGANVLTFGAGSRLTVL.

This clonotype was counted many times. The V gene is TRBV27, the J gene TRBJ2-1; 7 positions agree with TRBD2. Trimming took 0 bases from V and 5 from J; bases not matched to a gene: 4. Germline CDR1 and CDR2: MNHEY and SMNVEV (reference sequence). CDR3 length: 15 amino acids. The CDR3 spells CASSLSVGGDNEQFF. CDR3 nucleotides: TGTGCCAGCAGTTTATCGGTGGGGGGGGACAATGAGCAGTTCTTC.

This clonotype was recorded many times. The chain uses TRBV6-6 and TRBJ1-5, with 7 bases that match TRBD1. This CDR3 region has 13 residues. The J segment lost 7 bases and the V segment lost 6 bases, leaving 6 bases of the junction unmatched. Germline CDR1 MNHNY, CDR2 SVGAGI (reference sequence). CDR3 residues: CASSNTGVQPQHF. The CDR3 region has the DNA TGTGCCAGCAGCAACACAGGGGTCCAGCCCCAGCATTTT.